Described below is a single TCR beta chain sequence and its context. This entry is derived from a study of PD-L1 blockade in urothelial cancer. Study-level background: Atezolizumab therapy began for patients in about 2014, dosed at 1,200 mg intravenously every 3 weeks. Chemotherapy regimens numbering 0 to 3 had been given to patients. Blood yielded a median of about 140,000 T cells per sample.

Templates that were synthetic TCR analogs were spiked into each PCR. This table comes from immunoSEQ multiplex PCR, and its TCRdb copy is limited to in-frame clones, with some not included. The table has around 19,000 clones, approximately 80% seen once; the top ten hold approximately 1.8%. Time point given: peripheral blood 6 weeks after treatment start. Sequences were derived from PBMCs, sampled around atezolizumab (anti-PD-L1) treatment. This clonotype originated in a man between 45 and 60 years old with urothelial cancer.

The CDR3 nucleotides read TGTGCCATCAGTCGGAGAAATACGGGACAGGGGGAGGGCAATGAGCAGTTCTTC. Translation: CAISRRNTGQGEGNEQFF. The chain has TRBV10-3 and TRBJ2-1, with 11 bases aligning to TRBD1. The CDR3 is 18 residues long. Germline V gives CDR1 ENHRY, CDR2 SYGVKD. With 5 bases clipped from V and 6 bases from J, the junction kept 15 bases outside the gene matches.